One and the same sample provided the 10 T cell receptor beta chains below, sequenced in a study of cytomegalovirus exposure and HLA in healthy donors. Researchers ran the PCR with 60 Vbeta and 13 Jbeta primers. TCRdb keeps only in-frame clones here, not all; method: immunoSEQ multiplex PCR. The table records 150,000 or so clones, around 81% of them present only once. Input material: PBMCs. The receptors stem from a woman between 40 and 55 years old in good health and CMV-seropositive.

The chain carries TRBV5-1 and TRBJ2-3; D not certain. The ends were cut back, 4 bases at V and 6 bases at J, with 6 bases in the middle. CDR3 length: 11 residues. In germline, CDR1 is SGHRS, CDR2 YFSETQ. The CDR3 loop is CASSDRDTQYF. Here the CDR3 DNA reads TGCGCCAGCAGCGATCGGGATACGCAGTATTTT.

This clone was counted between two and nine times. The rearrangement links TRBV7-9 to TRBJ2-2, with 7 bases that match TRBD2. Germline-derived CDR1 and CDR2 are SEHNR and FQNEAQ (reference sequence). CDR3 length: 16 amino acids. Losses at the gene ends were 0 bases for V and 6 bases for J; bases not matched to a gene: 7. The CDR3 region has the DNA TGTGCCAGCAGCTTAGCCTCGGGAGGTTATCCCGGGGAGCTGTTTTTT. This codes for CASSLASGGYPGELFF.

The chain combines TRBV5-1 with TRBJ2-7; TRBD2 matches 7 bases. The CDR3 contains 17 residues. J lost 3 bases, V lost 0 bases, and 12 bases had no gene match. In germline, CDR1 is SGHRS, CDR2 YFSETQ. CDR3 DNA sequence: TGCGCCAGCAGCTTGGACGCCGTGGGCGGGAGATACTACGAGCAGTACTTC. Translating it yields CASSLDAVGGRYYEQYF.

The chain links TRBV9 to TRBJ2-1; 11 bases are shared with TRBD2. Germline-derived CDR1 and CDR2 are SGDLS and YYNGEE. V was clipped by 2 bases and J by 6 bases; unmatched bases: 1. This CDR3 contains 14 residues. The CDR3 DNA reads as TGTGCCAGCAGCGTCGGGACTAGCGGCAATGAGCAGTTCTTC. Translating it yields CASSVGTSGNEQFF.

The chain uses TRBV28 and TRBJ2-5; 7 bases align to TRBD2. V shed 4 bases, J shed 5 bases, and the junction held 10 bases outside the gene matches. This CDR3 contains 15 residues. Germline lookup yields CDR1 MDHEN and CDR2 SYDVKM. The CDR3 nucleotides read TGTGCCAGCAGTTGGGCCCCGGGGGGAGAGGAGACCCAGTACTTC. Translation: CASSWAPGGEETQYF.

V gene TRBV7-9 combines with J gene TRBJ1-4, with D perhaps matching TRBD1 (5 bases). The V gene lost 1 base and the J gene lost 2 bases, with 5 bases spanning the gap. The CDR3 is 14 amino acids. Germline CDR1 and CDR2: SEHNR and FQNEAQ (reference sequence). The CDR3: CASSLGGTNEKLFF. DNA of the CDR3: TGTGCCAGCAGCTTAGGGGGCACTAATGAAAAACTGTTTTTT.

The rearrangement uses TRBV30 and TRBJ2-5; TRBD1 matches at 7 bases. This CDR3 has 14 residues. Germline CDR1 and CDR2: GTSNPN and SVGIG (reference sequence). J lost 5 bases, V lost 2 bases, and 8 bases had no gene match. The CDR3 loop is CAWSFHRGGETQYF. For the CDR3, the DNA is TGTGCCTGGAGTTTTCACAGGGGCGGTGAGACCCAGTACTTC.

This clone was detected only a few times. The chain has TRBV13 and TRBJ2-5; 8 nucleotides agree with TRBD1. The V gene's germline CDR1 is PRHDT and CDR2 FYEKMQ (reference sequence). Unmatched junction bases numbered 9, after V lost 0 bases and J lost 6 bases. This CDR3 is 16 amino acids long. CDR3 nucleotide sequence: TGTGCCAGCAGCTTAGGAGTGGGGACAGGTCCGAAGACCCAGTACTTC. It specifies CASSLGVGTGPKTQYF.

This chain uses TRBV30 with TRBJ1-5, with TRBD1 identical over 9 bases. From germline, CDR1 is GTSNPN and CDR2 SVGIG (reference sequence). This CDR3 region has 15 residues. V lost 3 bases to trimming and J lost 3 bases; unmatched junction nucleotides: 6. CDR3 bases: TGTGCCTGGAGGGAACAGGGGGCGTCCAATCAGCCCCAGCATTTT. Its translation: CAWREQGASNQPQHF.

The rearrangement links TRBV28 to TRBJ1-5, with 9 nucleotides matching TRBD1. The junction had 3 bases not matched to a gene; V was cut back by 8 bases and J by 4 bases. The CDR3 is 13 residues long. Germline CDR1 MDHEN, CDR2 SYDVKM. The DNA for the CDR3 is TGTGCCAGCCGGGACAGGGTAAATCAGCCCCAGCATTTT. Amino acids: CASRDRVNQPQHF.